This TCR beta chain was captured by sequencing in a study of T cells after posttransplantation cyclophosphamide (dated by TCRdb to 2016 to 2017). Study-wide context: The study tracked T cell repertoire reconstitution by TRB sequencing after myeloablative bone marrow transplantation using posttransplantation cyclophosphamide as GVHD prophylaxis. Samples from about 35 PTCy-treated patients, along with samples from 16 of their related bone marrow donors, underwent antigen receptor sequencing. TRB sequencing was performed on blood from all 35 or so PTCy patients with 1-year posttransplant specimens. In 3 patients, up to roughly 3 additional blood samples taken between 2 and 5.2 years after transplant also underwent TRB sequencing, as did pretransplant blood from a handful of patients. Because TRA and TRB clonality correlated tightly in roughly ten samples, later TCR analyses were limited to TRB. Public TRB sequences were queried against a database of over 3,600 sequences associated with responses to pathogens, tumor antigens, self-antigens and alloantigens. Overall study results and their limits: Donor-recipient similarity was low at 1-2 months but increased during the first year, and donor CD8+ memory clones often dominated later blood repertoires. The TRB repertoires of T cells infiltrating skin or the GI tract showed only limited overlap with the TRB repertoires found in blood. Across about 40 patients, TRB clonality was highly associated with recipient CMV seropositivity and CMV reactivation, and PTCy diversity was similar to diversity in CNI/methotrexate controls.

As for this clone: Its antigen remains undetermined. One base away there is no much larger clone; base qualities are not given.

Looking up the germline V gene yields CDR1 SGDLS and CDR2 YYNGEE. Including cysteine and phenylalanine, the CDR3 has 21 amino acids. The entry retains the CDR3 DNA only, 63 bases that are in frame from base 1. Ends trimmed: V by 0 bases, J by 8 bases; bases unmatched to a gene: 20. TRB sequencing used genomic DNA with the immunoSEQ assay at survey resolution or the hsTCRB kit. Per the source publication's procedure: The immunoSEQ software handled initial read processing, and the LymphoSeq R package was used for repertoire analyses. Clonality was computed as 1 minus normalized Shannon entropy, and a Gini coefficient was also calculated for each TRB dataset. Phenotypes of unsorted samples were inferred by mapping TRB sequences from sorted subsets of the recipient or donor onto unsorted samples of the same recipient. TCRdb mirrors the immuneACCESS table, restricted to in-frame sequences. Some clones are absent from its copies; in checked studies, under half trace to an unresolved V gene, and the reason for the others is unknown. The DNA was the basis for D and trimming; V, J and clone size are from that table. The sample contains 9,000 to 13,000 clones, approximately 78% of them found a single time. Approximately 5.1% of the sample goes to the ten largest clones.

The treatment or condition label here, explained by the study, means: high-dose cyclophosphamide on days +3 and +4 as single-agent GVHD prophylaxis. Patients in the PTCy group got busulfan and fludarabine conditioning, a marrow graft from a related or unrelated donor, and cyclophosphamide on days +3 and +4. PTCy-treated patients were drawn from a prospective multi-institutional clinical trial. Peripheral blood and bone marrow mononuclear cells were isolated by Ficoll-Hypaque density centrifugation and were cryopreserved. This sample comprised PBMCs, obtained after allogeneic stem cell transplant with posttransplant cyclophosphamide. This sequence uses TRBV9 and TRBJ2-1, and 13 bases in between align with TRBD2. The origin of this receptor is a female patient between 50 and 59 years old who received an allogeneic stem cell transplant from a related donor, was CMV-positive, and had no GVHD. After a transplant, not all T cells may be the patient's own; some may come from the graft donor. CDR3 reads: CASSVATSELAGGPVVDEQFF. The DNA sequence is TGTGCCAGCAGCGTAGCTACGTCGGAACTAGCGGGGGGGCCCGTAGTGGATGAGCAGTTCTTC.